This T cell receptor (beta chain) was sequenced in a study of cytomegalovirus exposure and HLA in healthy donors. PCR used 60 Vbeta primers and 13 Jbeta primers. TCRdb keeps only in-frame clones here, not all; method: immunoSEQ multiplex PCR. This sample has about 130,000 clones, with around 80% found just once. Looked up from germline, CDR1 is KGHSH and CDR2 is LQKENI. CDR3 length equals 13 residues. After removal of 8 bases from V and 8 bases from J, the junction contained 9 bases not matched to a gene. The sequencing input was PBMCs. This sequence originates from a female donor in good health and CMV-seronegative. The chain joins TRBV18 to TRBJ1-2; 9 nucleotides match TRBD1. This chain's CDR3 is CASGERTGEGYTF. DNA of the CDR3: TGTGCCAGCGGGGAGAGGACAGGGGAAGGCTACACCTTC.